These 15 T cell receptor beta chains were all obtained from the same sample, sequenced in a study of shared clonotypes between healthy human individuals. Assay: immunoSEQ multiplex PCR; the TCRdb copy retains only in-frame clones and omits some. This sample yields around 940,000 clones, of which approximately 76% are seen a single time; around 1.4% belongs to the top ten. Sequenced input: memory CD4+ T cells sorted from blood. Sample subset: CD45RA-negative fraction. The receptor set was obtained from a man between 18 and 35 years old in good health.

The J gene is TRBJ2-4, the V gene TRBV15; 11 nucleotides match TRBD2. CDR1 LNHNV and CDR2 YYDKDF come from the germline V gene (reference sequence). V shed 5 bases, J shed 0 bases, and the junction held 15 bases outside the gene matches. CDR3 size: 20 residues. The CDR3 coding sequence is TGTGCCACCAGCCCGGGGAGAACTAGCGGGAGCCACTTAGCCAAAAACATTCAGTACTTC. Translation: CATSPGRTSGSHLAKNIQYF.

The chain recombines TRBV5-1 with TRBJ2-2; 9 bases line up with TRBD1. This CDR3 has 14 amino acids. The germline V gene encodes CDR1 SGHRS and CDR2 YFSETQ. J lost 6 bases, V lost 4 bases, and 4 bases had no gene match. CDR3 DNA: TGCGCCAGCAGCGGGGGACAGGGCGCCGGGGAGCTGTTTTTT. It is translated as CASSGGQGAGELFF.

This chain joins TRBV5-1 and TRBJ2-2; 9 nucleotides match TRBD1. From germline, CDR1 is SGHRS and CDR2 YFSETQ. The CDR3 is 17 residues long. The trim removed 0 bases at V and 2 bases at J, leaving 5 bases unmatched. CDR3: CASSLGPTGGNTGELFF. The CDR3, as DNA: TGCGCCAGCAGCTTGGGACCAACAGGGGGCAACACCGGGGAGCTGTTTTTT.

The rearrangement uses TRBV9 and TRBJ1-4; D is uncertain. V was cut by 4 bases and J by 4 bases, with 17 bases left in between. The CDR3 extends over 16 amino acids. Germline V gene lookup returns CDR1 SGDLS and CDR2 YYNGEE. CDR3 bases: TGTGCCAGCAGCACGAGGCGAGGAGGAAGTAATGAAAAACTGTTTTTT. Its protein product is CASSTRRGGSNEKLFF.

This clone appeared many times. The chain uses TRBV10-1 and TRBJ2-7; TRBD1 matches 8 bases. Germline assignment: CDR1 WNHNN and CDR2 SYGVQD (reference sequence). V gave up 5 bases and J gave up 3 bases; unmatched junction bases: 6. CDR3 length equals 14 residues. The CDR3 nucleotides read TGCGCCAGCAGTCAGGGGGCCCCGGACTACGAGCAGTACTTC. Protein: CASSQGAPDYEQYF.

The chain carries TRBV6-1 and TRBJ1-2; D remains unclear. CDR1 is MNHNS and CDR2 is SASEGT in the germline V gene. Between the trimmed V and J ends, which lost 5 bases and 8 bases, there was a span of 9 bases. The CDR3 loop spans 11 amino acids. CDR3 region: CASSPEGGYTF. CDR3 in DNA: TGTGCCAGCAGTCCTGAGGGAGGCTACACCTTC.

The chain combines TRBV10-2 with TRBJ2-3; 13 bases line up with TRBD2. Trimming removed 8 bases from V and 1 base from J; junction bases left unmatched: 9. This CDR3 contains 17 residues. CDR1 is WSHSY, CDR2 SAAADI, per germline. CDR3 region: CASSHSGTSGGTDTQYF. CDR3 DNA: TGCGCCAGCTCTCACTCCGGGACTAGCGGGGGCACAGATACGCAGTATTTT.

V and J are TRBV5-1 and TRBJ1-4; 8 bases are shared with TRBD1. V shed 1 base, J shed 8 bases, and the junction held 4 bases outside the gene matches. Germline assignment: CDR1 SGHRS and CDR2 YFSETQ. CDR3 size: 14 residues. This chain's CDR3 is CASSLNRGFEKLFF. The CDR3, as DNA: TGCGCCAGCAGCTTGAACAGGGGGTTCGAAAAACTGTTTTTT.

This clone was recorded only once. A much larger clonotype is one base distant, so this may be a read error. The CDR3 DNA follows: TGTGCCAGCAGCGGACAGGGATATGGCTACACCTTC. Amino acids: CASSGQGYGYTF. The chain has TRBV5-4 and TRBJ1-2, with 8 bases matching TRBD1. The junction had 1 base not matched to a gene; V was cut back by 4 bases and J by 5 bases. The CDR3 loop spans 12 amino acids. Germline values: CDR1 SGHNT, CDR2 YYREEE (reference sequence).

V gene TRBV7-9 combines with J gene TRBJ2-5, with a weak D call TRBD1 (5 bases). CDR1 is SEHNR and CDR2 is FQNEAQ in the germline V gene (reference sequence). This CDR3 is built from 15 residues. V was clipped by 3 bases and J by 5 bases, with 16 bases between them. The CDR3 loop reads CASSLRQKGAETQYF. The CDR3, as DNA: TGTGCCAGCAGCTTGCGACAGAAGGGCGCCGAGACCCAGTACTTC.

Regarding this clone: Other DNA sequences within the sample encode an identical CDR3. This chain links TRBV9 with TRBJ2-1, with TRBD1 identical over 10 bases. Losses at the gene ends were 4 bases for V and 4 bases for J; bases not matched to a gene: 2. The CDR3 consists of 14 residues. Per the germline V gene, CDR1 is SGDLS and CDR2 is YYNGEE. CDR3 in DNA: TGTGCCAGCAGCCCGGGACAGGGGTACAATGAGCAGTTCTTC. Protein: CASSPGQGYNEQFF.

CDR3 sequence: CASNPQGLNTEAFF. The CDR3 region has the DNA TGTGCCAGCAACCCACAGGGGCTGAACACTGAAGCTTTCTTT. The chain employs TRBV5-4 and TRBJ1-1; 7 bases are a match to TRBD1. CDR1 SGHNT and CDR2 YYREEE come from the germline V gene (reference sequence). This CDR3 has 14 residues. Trimming at V came to 6 bases and at J to 0 bases, leaving 5 bases not matched to a gene.

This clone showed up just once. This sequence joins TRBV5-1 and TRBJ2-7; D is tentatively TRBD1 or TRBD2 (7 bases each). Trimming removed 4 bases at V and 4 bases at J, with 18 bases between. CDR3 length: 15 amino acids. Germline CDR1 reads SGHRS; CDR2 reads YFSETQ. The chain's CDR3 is CASSPGGGGLYEQYF. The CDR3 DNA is TGCGCCAGCAGCCCCGGGGGAGGGGGCTTATACGAGCAGTACTTC. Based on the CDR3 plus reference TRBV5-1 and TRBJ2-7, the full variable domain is KAGVTQTPRYLIKTRGQQVTLSCSPISGHRSVSWYQQTPGQGLQFLFEYFSETQRNKGNFPGRFSGRQFSNSRSEMNVSTLELGDSALYLCASSPGGGGLYEQYFGPGTRLTVT.

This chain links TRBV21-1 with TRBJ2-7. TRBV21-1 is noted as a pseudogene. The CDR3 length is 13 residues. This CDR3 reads CASSKAEGHEQYF. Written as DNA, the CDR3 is TGTGCCAGCAGCAAAGCGGAAGGGCACGAGCAGTACTTC.

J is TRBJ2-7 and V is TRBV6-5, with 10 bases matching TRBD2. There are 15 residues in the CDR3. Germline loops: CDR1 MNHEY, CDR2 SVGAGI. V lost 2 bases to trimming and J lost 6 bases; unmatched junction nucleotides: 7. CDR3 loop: CASSYSPGLAIEQYF. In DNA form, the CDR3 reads TGTGCCAGCAGTTACAGCCCGGGACTAGCGATCGAGCAGTACTTC.